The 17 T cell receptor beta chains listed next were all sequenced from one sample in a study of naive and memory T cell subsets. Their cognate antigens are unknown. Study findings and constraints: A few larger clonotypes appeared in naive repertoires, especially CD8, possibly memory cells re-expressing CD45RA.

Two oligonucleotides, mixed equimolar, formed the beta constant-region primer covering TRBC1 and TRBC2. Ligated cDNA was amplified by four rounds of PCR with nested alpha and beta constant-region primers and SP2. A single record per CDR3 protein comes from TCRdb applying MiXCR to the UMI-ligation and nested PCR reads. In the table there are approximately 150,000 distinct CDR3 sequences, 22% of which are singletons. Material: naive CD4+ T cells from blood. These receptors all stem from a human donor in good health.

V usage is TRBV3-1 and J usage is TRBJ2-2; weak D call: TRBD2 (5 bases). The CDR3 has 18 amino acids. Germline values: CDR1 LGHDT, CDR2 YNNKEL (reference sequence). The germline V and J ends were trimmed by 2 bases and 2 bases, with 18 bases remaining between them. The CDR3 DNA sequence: TGTGCCAGCAGCCAAAATATAATGGGAAGCGGAAACACCGGGGAGCTGTTTTTT. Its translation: CASSQNIMGSGNTGELFF.

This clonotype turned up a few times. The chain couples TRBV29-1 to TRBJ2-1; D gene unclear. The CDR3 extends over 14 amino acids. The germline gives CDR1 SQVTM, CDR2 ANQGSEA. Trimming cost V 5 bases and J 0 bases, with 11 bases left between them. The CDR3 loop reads CSVQTQSSYNEQFF. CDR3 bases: TGCAGCGTTCAGACTCAAAGCTCCTACAATGAGCAGTTCTTC.

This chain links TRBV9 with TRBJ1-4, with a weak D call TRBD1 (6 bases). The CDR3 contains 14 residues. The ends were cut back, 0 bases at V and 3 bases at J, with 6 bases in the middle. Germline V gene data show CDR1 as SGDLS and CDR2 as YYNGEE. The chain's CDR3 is CASSVAGANEKLFF. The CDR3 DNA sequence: TGTGCCAGCAGCGTAGCAGGGGCTAATGAAAAACTGTTTTTT.

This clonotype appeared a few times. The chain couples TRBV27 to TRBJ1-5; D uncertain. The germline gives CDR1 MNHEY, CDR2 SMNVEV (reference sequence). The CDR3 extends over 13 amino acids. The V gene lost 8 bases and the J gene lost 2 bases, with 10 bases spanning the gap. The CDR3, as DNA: TGTGCCAGCGGACTTAACGGCAATCAGCCCCAGCATTTT. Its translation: CASGLNGNQPQHF.

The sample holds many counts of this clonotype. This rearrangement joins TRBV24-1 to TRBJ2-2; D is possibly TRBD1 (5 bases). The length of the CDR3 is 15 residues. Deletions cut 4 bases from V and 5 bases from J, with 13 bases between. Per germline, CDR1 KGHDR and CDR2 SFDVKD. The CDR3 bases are TGTGCCACCAGTGAAGTTAGGGGTGGAACCGGGGAGCTGTTTTTT. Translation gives CATSEVRGGTGELFF.

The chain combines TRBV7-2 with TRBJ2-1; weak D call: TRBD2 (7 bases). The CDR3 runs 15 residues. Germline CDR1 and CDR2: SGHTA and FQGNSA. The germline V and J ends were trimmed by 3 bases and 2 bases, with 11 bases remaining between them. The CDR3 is CASSFGRGPYNEQFF. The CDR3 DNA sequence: TGTGCCAGCAGCTTCGGGCGGGGGCCCTACAATGAGCAGTTCTTC.

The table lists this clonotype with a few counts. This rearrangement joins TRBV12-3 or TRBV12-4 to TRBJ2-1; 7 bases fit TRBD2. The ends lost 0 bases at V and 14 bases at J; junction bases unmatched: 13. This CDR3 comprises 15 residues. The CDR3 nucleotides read TGTGCCAGCAGTTTAGCGGCTAGCGGACCCTCTTGGGAGTTCTTC. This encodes CASSLAASGPSWEFF.

CDR3 amino acids: CASSFVGITDTQYF. The CDR3 nucleotides read TGTGCCAGCAGTTTTGTGGGTATCACAGATACGCAGTATTTT. This chain connects TRBV28 to TRBJ2-3; D remains ambiguous. V was cut by 3 bases and J by 2 bases, with 9 bases left in between. The germline V gene encodes CDR1 MDHEN and CDR2 SYDVKM. This CDR3 is built from 14 residues.

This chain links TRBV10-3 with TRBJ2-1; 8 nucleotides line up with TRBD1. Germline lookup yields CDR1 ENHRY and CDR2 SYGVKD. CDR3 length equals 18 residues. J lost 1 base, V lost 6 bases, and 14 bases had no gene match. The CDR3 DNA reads TGTGCCATCAGAGGGTGGACAGGGAAGGTGGGGTCCTACAATGAGCAGTTCTTC. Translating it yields CAIRGWTGKVGSYNEQFF.

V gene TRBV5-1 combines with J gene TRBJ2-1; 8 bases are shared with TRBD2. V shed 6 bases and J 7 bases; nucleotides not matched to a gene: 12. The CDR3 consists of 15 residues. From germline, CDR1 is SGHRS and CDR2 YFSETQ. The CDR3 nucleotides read TGCGCCAGCACTGAGCGGGAGCTGGGTGGGAATGAGCAGTTCTTC. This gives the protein CASTERELGGNEQFF.

The DNA of the CDR3 is TGTGCCACCAGCAGCGGCGGGTCCTCCTACGAGCAGTACTTC. Translated: CATSSGGSSYEQYF. This chain connects TRBV15 to TRBJ2-7, with a weak D call TRBD2 (5 bases). The CDR3 has 14 amino acids. Germline V gene lookup returns CDR1 LNHNV and CDR2 YYDKDF (reference sequence). V lost 3 bases to trimming and J lost 0 bases, with 9 bases between them.

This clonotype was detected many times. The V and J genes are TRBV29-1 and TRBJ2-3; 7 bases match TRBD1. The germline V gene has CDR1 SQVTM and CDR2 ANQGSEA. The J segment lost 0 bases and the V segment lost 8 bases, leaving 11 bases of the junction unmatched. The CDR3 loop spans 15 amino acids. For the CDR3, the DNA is TGCAGCTCTACGGACAGGCTTACTAGCACAGATACGCAGTATTTT. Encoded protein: CSSTDRLTSTDTQYF.

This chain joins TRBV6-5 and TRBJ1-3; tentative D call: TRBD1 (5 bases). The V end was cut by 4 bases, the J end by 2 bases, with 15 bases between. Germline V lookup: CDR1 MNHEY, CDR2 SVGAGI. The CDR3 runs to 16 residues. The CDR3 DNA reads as TGTGCCAGCAGTTTAACCGGGACGGCGGCTGGAAACACCATATATTTT. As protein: CASSLTGTAAGNTIYF.

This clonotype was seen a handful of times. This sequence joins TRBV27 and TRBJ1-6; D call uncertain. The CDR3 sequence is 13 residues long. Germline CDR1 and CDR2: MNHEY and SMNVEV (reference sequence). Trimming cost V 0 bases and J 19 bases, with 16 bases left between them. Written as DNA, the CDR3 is TGTGCCAGCAGTTTATCGCCCGGCACCGTAGAACACTTT. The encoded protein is CASSLSPGTVEHF.

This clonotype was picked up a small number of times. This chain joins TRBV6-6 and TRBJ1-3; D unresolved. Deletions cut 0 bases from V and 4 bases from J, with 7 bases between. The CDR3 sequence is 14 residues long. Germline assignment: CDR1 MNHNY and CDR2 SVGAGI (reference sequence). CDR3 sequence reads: CASSYSAGGNTIYF. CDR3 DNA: TGTGCCAGCAGTTACTCGGCAGGCGGAAACACCATATATTTT.

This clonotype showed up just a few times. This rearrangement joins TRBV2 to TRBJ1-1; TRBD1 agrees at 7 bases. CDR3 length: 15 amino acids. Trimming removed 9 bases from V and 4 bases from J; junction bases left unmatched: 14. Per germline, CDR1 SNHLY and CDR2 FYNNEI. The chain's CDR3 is CARGTVLRLSTEAFF. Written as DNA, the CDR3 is TGTGCCAGGGGGACAGTCTTGCGACTTTCCACTGAAGCTTTCTTT.

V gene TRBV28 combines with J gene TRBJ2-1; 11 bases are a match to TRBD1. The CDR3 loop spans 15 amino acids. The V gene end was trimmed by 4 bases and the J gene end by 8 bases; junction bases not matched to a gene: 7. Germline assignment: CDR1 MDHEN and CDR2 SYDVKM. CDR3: CASSSTGTGGHEQFF. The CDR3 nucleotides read TGTGCCAGCAGTTCTACCGGGACAGGGGGTCATGAGCAGTTCTTC.